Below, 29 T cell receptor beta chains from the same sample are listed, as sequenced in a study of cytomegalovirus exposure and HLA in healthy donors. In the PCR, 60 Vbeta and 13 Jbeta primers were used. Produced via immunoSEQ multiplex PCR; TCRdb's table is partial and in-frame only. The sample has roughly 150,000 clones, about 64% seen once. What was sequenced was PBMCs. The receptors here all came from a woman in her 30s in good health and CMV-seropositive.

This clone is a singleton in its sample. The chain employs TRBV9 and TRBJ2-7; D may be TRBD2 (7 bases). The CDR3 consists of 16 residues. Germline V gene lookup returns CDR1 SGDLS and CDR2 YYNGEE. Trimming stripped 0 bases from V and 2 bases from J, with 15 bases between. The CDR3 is CASSVGRGGRTYEQYF. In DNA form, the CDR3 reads TGTGCCAGCAGCGTAGGTCGCGGGGGCCGGACCTACGAGCAGTACTTC.

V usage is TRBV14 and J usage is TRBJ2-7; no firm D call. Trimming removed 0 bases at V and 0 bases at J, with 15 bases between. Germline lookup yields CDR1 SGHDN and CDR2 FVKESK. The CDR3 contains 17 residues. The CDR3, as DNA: TGTGCCAGCAGCCAAGAAGAGGCTAGGTTTGGCTCCTACGAGCAGTACTTC. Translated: CASSQEEARFGSYEQYF. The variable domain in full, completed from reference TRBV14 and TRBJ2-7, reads EAGVTQFPSHSVIEKGQTVTLRCDPISGHDNLYWYRRVMGKEIKFLLHFVKESKQDESGMPNNRFLAERTGGTYSTLKVQPAELEDSGVYFCASSQEEARFGSYEQYFGPGTRLTVT.

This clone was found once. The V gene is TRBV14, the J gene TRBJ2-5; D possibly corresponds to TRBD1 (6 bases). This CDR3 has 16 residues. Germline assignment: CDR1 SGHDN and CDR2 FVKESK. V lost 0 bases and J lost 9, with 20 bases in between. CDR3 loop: CASSQDPRTDWAAQYF. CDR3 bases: TGTGCCAGCAGCCAAGATCCCCGGACAGATTGGGCGGCCCAGTACTTC.

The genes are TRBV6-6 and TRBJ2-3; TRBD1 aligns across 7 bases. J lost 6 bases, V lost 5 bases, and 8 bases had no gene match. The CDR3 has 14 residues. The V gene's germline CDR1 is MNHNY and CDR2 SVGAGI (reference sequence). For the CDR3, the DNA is TGTGCCAGCAGTACAACAGGGGTTACCGATACGCAGTATTTT. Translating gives CASSTTGVTDTQYF.

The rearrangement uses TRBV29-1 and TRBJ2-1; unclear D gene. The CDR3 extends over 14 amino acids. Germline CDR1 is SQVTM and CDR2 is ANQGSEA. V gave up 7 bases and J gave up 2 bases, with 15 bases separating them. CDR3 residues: CSGTASAPYNEQFF. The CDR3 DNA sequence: TGCAGCGGCACCGCGTCCGCACCCTACAATGAGCAGTTCTTC.

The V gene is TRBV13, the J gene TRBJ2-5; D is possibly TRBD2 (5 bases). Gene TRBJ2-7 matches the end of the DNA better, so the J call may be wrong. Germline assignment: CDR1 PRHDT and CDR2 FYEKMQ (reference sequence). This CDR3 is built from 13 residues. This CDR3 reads CASSPRDSYEQYF. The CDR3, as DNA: TGTGCCAGCAGCCCCCGGGACTCCTACGAGCAGTACTTC.

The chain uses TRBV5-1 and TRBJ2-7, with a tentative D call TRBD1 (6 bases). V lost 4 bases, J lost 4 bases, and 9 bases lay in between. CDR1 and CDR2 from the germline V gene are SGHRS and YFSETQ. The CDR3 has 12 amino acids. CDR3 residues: CASSPDSYEQYF. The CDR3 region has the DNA TGCGCCAGCAGCCCGGACAGTTACGAGCAGTACTTC.

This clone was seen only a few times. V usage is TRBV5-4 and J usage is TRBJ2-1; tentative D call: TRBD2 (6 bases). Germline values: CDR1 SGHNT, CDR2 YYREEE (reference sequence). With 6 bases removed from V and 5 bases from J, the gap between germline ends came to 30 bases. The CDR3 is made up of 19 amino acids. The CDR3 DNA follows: TGTGCCAGCAACCGAAGGAAGGGGTCCAGGACTACGGAAGACAATGAGCAGTTCTTC. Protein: CASNRRKGSRTTEDNEQFF.

CDR3 region: CASSQLRELGSEAFF. The CDR3 DNA reads TGTGCCAGCAGTCAACTCCGGGAATTGGGAAGTGAAGCTTTCTTT. This sequence joins TRBV6-5 and TRBJ1-1, with no clear D. The CDR3 extends over 15 amino acids. The germline gives CDR1 MNHEY, CDR2 SVGAGI. Trimming pared 5 bases from V and 7 bases from J, leaving 20 bases between.

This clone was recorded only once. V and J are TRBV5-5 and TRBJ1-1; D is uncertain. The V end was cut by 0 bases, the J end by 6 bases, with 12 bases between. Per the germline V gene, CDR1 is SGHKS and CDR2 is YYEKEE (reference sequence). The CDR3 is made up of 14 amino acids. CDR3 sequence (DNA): TGTGCCAGCAGCTTGGATACCAGGCCCGCTGAAGCTTTCTTT. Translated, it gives CASSLDTRPAEAFF.

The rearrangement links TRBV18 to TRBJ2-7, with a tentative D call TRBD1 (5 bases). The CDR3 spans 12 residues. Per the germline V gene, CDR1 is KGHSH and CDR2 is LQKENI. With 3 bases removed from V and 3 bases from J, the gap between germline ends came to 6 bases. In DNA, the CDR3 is TGTGCCAGCTCACCGACAGACTACGAGCAGTACTTC. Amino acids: CASSPTDYEQYF.

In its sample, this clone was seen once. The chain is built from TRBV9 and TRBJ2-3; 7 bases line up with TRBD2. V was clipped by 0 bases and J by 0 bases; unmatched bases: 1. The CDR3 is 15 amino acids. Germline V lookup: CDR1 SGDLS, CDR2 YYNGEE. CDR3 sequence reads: CASSVVSGSTDTQYF. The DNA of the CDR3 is TGTGCCAGCAGCGTAGTTAGCGGGAGCACAGATACGCAGTATTTT.

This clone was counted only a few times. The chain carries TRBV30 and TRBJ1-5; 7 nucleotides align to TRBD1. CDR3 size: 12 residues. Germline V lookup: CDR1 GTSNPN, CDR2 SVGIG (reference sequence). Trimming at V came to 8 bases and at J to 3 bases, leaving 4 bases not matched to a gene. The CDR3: CAGGQNNQPQHF. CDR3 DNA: TGTGCCGGGGGACAGAACAATCAGCCCCAGCATTTT. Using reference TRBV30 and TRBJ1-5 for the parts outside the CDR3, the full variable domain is SQTIHQWPATLVQPVGSPLSLECTVEGTSNPNLYWYRQAAGRGLQLLFYSVGIGQISSEVPQNLSASRPQDRQFILSSKKLLLSDSGFYLCAGGQNNQPQHFGDGTRLSIL.

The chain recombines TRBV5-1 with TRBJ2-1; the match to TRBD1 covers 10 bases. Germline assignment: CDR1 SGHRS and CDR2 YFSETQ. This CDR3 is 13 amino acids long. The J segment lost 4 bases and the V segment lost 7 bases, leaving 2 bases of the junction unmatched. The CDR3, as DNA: TGCGCCAGCGGACAGGGGGGTTACAATGAGCAGTTCTTC. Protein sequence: CASGQGGYNEQFF.

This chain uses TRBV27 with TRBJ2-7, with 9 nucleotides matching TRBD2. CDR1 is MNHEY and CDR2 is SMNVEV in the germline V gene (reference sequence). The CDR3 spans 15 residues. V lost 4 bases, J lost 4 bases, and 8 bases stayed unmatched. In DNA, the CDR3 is TGTGCCAGCAGTTGGCGGGAGGGCCCTAGGTACGAGCAGTACTTC. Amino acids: CASSWREGPRYEQYF.

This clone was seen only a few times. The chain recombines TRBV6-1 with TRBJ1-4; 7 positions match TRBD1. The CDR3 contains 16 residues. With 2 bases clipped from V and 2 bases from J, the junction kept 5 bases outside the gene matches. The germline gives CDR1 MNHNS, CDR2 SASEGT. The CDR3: CASSEIAGQTNEKLFF. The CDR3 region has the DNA TGTGCCAGCAGTGAAATAGCGGGACAGACTAATGAAAAACTGTTTTTT.

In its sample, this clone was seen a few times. The CDR3 nucleotides are TGTGCCAGTCGCGGGCGTGCCACCGGGGAGCTGTTTTTT. Its translation is CASRGRATGELFF. The rearrangement joins TRBV9 to TRBJ2-2; perhaps TRBD2 as D (5 bases). CDR1 is SGDLS, CDR2 YYNGEE, per germline. The CDR3 totals 13 residues. Trimming shortened V by 8 bases and J by 4 bases, and 12 bases separated the two germline ends.

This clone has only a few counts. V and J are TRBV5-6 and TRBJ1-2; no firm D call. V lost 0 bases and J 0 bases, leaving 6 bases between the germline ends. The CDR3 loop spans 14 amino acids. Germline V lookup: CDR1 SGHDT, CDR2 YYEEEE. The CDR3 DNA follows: TGTGCCAGCAGCTTGGACAGAGCTAACTATGGCTACACCTTC. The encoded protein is CASSLDRANYGYTF.

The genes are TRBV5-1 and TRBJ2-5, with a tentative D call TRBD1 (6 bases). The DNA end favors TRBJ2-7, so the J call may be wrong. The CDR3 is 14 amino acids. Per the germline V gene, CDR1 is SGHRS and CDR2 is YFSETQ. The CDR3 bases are TGCGCCAGCAGCCCTGTAGGGGGACCCTACGAGCAGTACTTC. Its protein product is CASSPVGGPYEQYF.

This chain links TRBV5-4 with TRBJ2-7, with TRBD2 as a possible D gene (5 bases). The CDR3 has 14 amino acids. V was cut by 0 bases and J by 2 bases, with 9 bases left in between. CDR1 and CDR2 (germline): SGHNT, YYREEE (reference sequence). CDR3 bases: TGTGCCAGCAGCTTGGGCGGGCTTCCCTACGAGCAGTACTTC. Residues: CASSLGGLPYEQYF.

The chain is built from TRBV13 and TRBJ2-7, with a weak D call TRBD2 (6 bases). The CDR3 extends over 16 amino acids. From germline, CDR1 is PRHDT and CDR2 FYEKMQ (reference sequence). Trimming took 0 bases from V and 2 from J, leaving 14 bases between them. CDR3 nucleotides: TGTGCCAGCAGCTTAGGGGAGGGCCGAGAAACCTACGAGCAGTACTTC. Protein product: CASSLGEGRETYEQYF.

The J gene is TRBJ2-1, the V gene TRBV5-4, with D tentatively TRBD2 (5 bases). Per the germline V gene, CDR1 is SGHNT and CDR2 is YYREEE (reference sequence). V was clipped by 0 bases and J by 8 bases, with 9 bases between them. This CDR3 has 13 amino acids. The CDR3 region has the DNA TGTGCCAGCAGCTTGGATAGCGTCCATGAGCAGTTCTTC. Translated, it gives CASSLDSVHEQFF.

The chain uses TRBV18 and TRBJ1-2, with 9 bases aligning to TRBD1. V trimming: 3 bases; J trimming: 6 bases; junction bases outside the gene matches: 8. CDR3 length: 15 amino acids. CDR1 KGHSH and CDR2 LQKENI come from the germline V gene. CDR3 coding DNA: TGTGCCAGCTCACCGACAACGGACAGGGGAGATGGCTACACCTTC. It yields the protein CASSPTTDRGDGYTF. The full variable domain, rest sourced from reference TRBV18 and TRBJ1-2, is NAGVMQNPRHLVRRRGQEARLRCSPMKGHSHVYWYRQLPEEGLKFMVYLQKENIIDESGMPKERFSAEFPKEGPSILRIQQVVRGDSAAYFCASSPTTDRGDGYTFGSGTRLTVV.

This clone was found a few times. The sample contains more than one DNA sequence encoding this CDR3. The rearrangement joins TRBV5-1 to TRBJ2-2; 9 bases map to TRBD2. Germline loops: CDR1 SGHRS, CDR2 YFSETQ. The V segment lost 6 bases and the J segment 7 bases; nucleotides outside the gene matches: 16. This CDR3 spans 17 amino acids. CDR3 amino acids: CASTPRAGGPGDGELFF. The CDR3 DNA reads TGCGCCAGCACCCCCCGGGCGGGGGGGCCCGGGGACGGGGAGCTGTTTTTT. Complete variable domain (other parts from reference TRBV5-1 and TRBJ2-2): KAGVTQTPRYLIKTRGQQVTLSCSPISGHRSVSWYQQTPGQGLQFLFEYFSETQRNKGNFPGRFSGRQFSNSRSEMNVSTLELGDSALYLCASTPRAGGPGDGELFFGEGSRLTVL.

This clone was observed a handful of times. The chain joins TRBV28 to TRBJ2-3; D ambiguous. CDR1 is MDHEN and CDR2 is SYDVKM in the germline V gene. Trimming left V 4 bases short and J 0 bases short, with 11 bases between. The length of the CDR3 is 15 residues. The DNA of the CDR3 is TGTGCCAGCAGTTCCTTCGATGGCAGCACAGATACGCAGTATTTT. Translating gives CASSSFDGSTDTQYF.

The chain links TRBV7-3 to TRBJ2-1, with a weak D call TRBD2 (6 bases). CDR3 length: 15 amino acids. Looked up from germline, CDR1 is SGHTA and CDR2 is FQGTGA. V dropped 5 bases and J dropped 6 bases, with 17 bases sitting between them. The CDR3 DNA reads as TGTGCCAGCAGCCCCCTTGGCGGGGCTAGCAATGAGCAGTTCTTC. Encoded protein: CASSPLGGASNEQFF.

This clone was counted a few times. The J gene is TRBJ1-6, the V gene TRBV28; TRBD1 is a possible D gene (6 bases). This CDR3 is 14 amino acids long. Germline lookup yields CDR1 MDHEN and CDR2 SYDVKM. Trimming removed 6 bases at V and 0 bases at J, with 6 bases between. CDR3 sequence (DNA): TGTGCCAGCAGGGACAGCTCCTATAATTCACCCCTCCACTTT. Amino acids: CASRDSSYNSPLHF.

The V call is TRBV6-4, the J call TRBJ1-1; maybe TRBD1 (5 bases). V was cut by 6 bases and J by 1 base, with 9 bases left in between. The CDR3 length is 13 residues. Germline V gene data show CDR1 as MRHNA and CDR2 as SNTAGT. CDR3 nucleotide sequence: TGTGCCAGCAGCTTCGGACAGAACACTGAAGCTTTCTTT. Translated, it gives CASSFGQNTEAFF.

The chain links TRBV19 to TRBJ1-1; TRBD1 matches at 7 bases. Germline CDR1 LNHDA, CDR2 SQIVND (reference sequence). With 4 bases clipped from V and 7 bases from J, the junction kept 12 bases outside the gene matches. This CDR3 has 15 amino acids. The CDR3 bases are TGTGCCAGTAGTACCCCAGGAATCGACAGGGATGAAGCTTTCTTT. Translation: CASSTPGIDRDEAFF.